This is a list of T cell receptor beta chains from one sample in a study of control samples from healthy donors and cancer patients. The table came from immunoSEQ multiplex PCR; TCRdb's copy has only in-frame clones and leaves some out. Among about 120,000 clones listed, around nine tenths were seen once. The sequenced sample was blood. The receptors come from a man between 25 and 39 years old in good health. CDR3s leave out the opening cysteine and the closing phenylalanine or tryptophan.

v_gene | CDR3aa
TRBV7-2 | ASSLSDNSYNSPLH
TRBV4-1 | ASSQVRAPNQPQH
TRBV9 | ASSQGPGNTEAF
TRBV5-1 | ASSLNAGNTEAF
TRBV5-6 | ASSLAGARKAF
TRBV11-2 | ASSLSGENTIY
TRBV11-3 | ASSLGDSGYT
TRBV12-3/TRBV12-4 | ASRGTSNQPQH
TRBV20-1 | SAPSQGEAF
TRBV9 | ASSSQKGIVAGESYEQY
TRBV28 | ASSRTSGFTSTDTQY
TRBV4-1 | ASSQTWDRGSREQY
TRBV30 | AWSPSLAGVETQY
TRBV9 | ASSPRGGTDTQY
TRBV3-1/TRBV3-2 | ASRDSTARRGYT
TRBV25-1 | ASSGYRTANEKLF
TRBV5-6 | ASSVGRVWNTEAF
TRBV27 | ASSLNPTGSTDTQY
TRBV14 | ASSLTFRKETQY
TRBV5-1 | ASSSEVDTEAF
TRBV10-3 | AISEPGQPQH
TRBV2 | ASSEQSTNEKLF
TRBV6-1 | ASSDGTGFKKLF
TRBV19 | ASSIEGGGGTSTDTQY
TRBV3-1/TRBV3-2 | ASSYRGQGRSPLH
TRBV4-1 | ASSQSYRGARQPQH
TRBV5-1 | ASSLGGYSDGYT
TRBV24-1 | ATSDSLRTVGYT
TRBV2 | ASSEGQGLKPQH
TRBV7-2 | ASSSRDTSPLH
TRBV10-2 | ASSEDSWNSPLH
TRBV6-5 | ASFSVNTEAF
TRBV6-1 | ASSELRGAYEQY
TRBV29-1 | SGRGAGETQY
TRBV12-5 | ASGPSGGVNEQY
TRBV18 | ASSPQGVSGNTIY
TRBV11-3 | ASSFRTGGGAGELF
TRBV6-1 | ASSDRGLADQETQY
TRBV19 | ASSEGTEAF
TRBV29-1 | SVHQGLSLTGYGYT
TRBV7-9 | ASSLLHGCTDTQY
TRBV12-5 | ASALLSGGWNQPQH
TRBV5-1 | ASSLDTSVTDTQY
TRBV9 | ASSFSSGVQETQY
TRBV3-1/TRBV3-2 | ASSQGSGQAGANVLT
TRBV19 | ASSIAGRGQPQH
TRBV7-2 | ASSLGVAPQPQH
TRBV5-6 | ASSLRTGVMNTEAF
TRBV5-6 | ASSLDYGTGSYYGYT
TRBV2 | ASSPRQASTDTQY
TRBV6-5 | ASSYLGEAPLH
TRBV24-1 | ATSEGGTNNQPQH
TRBV7-6 | ASSLVSGGLMGLDNEQF
TRBV3-1/TRBV3-2 | ASSRMRGTGELF
TRBV5-1 | ASSLEGHTEAF